The T cell receptor beta chain under discussion was sequenced for a study of patients and donors after allogeneic stem cell transplantation. TCRdb reanalysed the RT-PCR reads using MiXCR and keeps one entry per CDR3 protein. The data contain 57,000 or so distinct CDR3 sequences, 10% to 15% of them singletons. After removal of 3 bases from V and 4 bases from J, the junction contained 4 bases not matched to a gene. The CDR3 length is 17 residues. Germline V gene sequence: CDR1 KGHDR, CDR2 SFDVKD. Sequencing was done on a sample of blood, either unsorted or a sorted T cell fraction (not recorded which). The genes are TRBV24-1 and TRBJ2-1, with TRBD2 matching 14 bases. The clonotype was recovered from a human donor who was either an allogeneic HSCT recipient or a stem cell or donor lymphocyte infusion donor (not recorded which). It is not recorded whose cells these are; they may come from a transplant donor. The CDR3 DNA sequence: TGTGCCACCAGTGATCCCAGGACTAGCGGGGGGTACAATGAGCAGTTCTTC. Its protein is CATSDPRTSGGYNEQFF.